This TCR beta chain is from a study of T cells in Graves' hyperthyroidism and ophthalmopathy. Study-level information: Blood was drawn when the patient was first diagnosed and still untreated.

The CDR3 runs 15 residues. The germline V and J ends were trimmed by 2 bases and 0 bases, with 9 bases remaining between them. Germline CDR1 is MNHNY and CDR2 is SVGAGI (reference sequence). Authors of the study amplified TCR beta CDR3 regions from RNA transcripts. HTBI primers drove first-round RT-PCR of the TCR CDR3. TCRdb reanalysed the multiplex PCR reads using MiXCR and keeps one entry per CDR3 protein. The sample comprises some 150,000 distinct CDR3 sequences, about 20% of which are singletons, and about 67% rests with the top ten. This clonotype was recorded at least ten times. Antigen: not known. Diagnostic decisions used clinical symptoms, serum thyroxine and TRAb, thyroid ultrasound and orbital computed tomography. Blood was sampled at initial diagnosis of hyperthyroidism, prior to onset of any ophthalmopathy symptoms. Study-level points and caveats: A model using 13 V-J features told ophthalmopathy apart from stable hyperthyroidism.

Sequenced sample: blood. J is TRBJ2-3 and V is TRBV6-6, with D perhaps being TRBD1 or TRBD2 (5 bases each). This TCR was recovered from a woman aged 45 to 65 with Graves' hyperthyroidism that later progressed to Graves' ophthalmopathy. DNA of the CDR3: TGTGCCAGCAGTTACGGGACCCCTAGCACAGATACGCAGTATTTT. Translated: CASSYGTPSTDTQYF.